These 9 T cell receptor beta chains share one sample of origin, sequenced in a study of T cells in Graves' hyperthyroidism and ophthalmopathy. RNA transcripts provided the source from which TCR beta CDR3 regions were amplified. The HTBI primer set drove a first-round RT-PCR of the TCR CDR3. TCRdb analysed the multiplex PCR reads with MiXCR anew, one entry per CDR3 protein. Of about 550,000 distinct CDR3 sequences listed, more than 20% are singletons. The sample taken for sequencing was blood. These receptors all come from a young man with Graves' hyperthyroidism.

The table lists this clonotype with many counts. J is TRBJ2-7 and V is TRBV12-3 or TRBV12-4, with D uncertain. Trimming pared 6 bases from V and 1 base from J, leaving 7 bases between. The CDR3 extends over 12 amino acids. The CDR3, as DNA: TGTGCCAGCAGCCGCTTATCCTACGAGCAGTACTTC. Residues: CASSRLSYEQYF.

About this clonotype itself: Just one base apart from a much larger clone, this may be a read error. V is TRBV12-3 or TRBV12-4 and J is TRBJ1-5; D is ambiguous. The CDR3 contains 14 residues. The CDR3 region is CASLLGFGNQPRHF. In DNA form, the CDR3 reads TGTGCCAGCCTCCTCGGTTTTGGGAATCAGCCCCGGCATTTT.

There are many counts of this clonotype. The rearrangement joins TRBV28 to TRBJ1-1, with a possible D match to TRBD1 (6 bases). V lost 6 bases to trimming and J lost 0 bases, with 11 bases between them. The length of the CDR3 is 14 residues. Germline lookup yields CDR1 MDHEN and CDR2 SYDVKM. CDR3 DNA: TGTGCCAGCAGCTACCAGGGGATGAACACTGAAGCTTTCTTT. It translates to CASSYQGMNTEAFF.

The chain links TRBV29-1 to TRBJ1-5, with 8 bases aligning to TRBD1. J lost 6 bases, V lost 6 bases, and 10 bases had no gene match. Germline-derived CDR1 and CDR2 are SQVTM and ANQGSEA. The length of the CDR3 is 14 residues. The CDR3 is CSVGDRGKGQPQHF. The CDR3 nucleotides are TGCAGCGTGGGAGACAGGGGAAAGGGTCAGCCCCAGCATTTT.

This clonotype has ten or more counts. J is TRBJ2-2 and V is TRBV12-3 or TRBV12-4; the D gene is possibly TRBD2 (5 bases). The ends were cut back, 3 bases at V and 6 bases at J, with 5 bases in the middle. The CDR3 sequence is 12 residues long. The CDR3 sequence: CASSLEAGELFF. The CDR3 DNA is TGTGCCAGCAGTTTGGAGGCCGGGGAGCTGTTTTTT.

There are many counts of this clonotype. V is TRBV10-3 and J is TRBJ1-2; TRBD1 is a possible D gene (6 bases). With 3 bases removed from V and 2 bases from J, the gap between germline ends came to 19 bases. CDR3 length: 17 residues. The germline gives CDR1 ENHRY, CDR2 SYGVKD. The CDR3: CAISDFGARGTNYGYTF. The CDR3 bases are TGTGCCATCAGTGACTTCGGGGCCAGGGGAACGAACTATGGCTACACCTTC.

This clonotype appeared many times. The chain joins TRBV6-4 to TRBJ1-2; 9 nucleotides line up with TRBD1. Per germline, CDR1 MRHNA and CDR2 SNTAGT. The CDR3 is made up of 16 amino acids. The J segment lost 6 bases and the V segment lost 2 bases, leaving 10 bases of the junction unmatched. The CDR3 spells CASSDRDRDPVDGYTF. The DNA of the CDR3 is TGTGCCAGCAGTGACCGGGACAGGGATCCCGTGGATGGCTACACCTTC.

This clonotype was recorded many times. CDR3 in amino acids: CATSDFRETQYF. CDR3 sequence (DNA): TGTGCCACCAGTGATTTCCGAGAGACCCAGTACTTC. The rearrangement joins TRBV24-1 to TRBJ2-5; unclear D gene. There are 12 residues in the CDR3. The ends were cut back, 1 base at V and 4 bases at J, with 3 bases in the middle. Germline V gives CDR1 KGHDR, CDR2 SFDVKD.

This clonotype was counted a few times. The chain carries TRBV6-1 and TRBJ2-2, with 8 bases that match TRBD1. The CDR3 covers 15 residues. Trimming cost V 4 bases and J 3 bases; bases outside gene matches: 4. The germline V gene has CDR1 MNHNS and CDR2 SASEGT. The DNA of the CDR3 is TGTGCCAGCAGTGGGGGACAGGACCACACCGGGGAGCTGTTTTTT. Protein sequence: CASSGGQDHTGELFF.